The present T cell receptor beta chain was sequenced within a study of PD-1 blockade in classical Hodgkin lymphoma. At the level of the study: Every 2 weeks, patients got 3 mg/kg intravenous nivolumab.

Overall study findings and caveats: Prior to therapy, complete responders displayed diversity much like that of newly diagnosed patients.

Documented time point: cycle 4 day 1 (C4D1), after six to seven weeks of nivolumab. Relapses following autologous stem cell transplantation were seen in all patients, with brentuximab vedotin exposure varying. When best responses were assessed, they were complete response, partial response or progressive disease. Concerning this clone: Its antigen remains unidentified.

Profiling relied on immunoSEQ multiplex PCR, and the TCRdb table lists in-frame clones only, not all of them. The table shows roughly 100,000 clones, with 89% occurring only once. Sequences were derived from peripheral blood mononuclear cells (PBMCs), sampled before the fourth cycle of nivolumab. This TCR derives from a human donor with classical Hodgkin lymphoma.

The chain's CDR3 is CAWSPGSVVEKLFF. The CDR3 coding sequence is TGTGCCTGGAGTCCCGGATCAGTTGTTGAAAAACTGTTTTTT. V usage is TRBV30 and J usage is TRBJ1-4; the D is unclear. The germline V gene encodes CDR1 GTSNPN and CDR2 SVGIG (reference sequence). CDR3 size: 14 residues. V was shortened by 2 bases and J by 7 bases, with 14 bases between the two germline ends.